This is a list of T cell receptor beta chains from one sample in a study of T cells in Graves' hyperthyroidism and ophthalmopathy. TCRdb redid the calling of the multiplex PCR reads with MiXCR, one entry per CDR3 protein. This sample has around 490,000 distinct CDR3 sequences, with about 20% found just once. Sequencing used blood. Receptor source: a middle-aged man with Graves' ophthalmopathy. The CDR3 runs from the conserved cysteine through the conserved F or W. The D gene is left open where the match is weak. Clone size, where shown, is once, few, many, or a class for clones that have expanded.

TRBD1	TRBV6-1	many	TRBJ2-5	TGTGCCAGCAGTTCCTACTCGAACAGGGGTCGGGAGACCCAGTACTTC	CASSSYSNRGRETQYF
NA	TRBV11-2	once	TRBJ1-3	TGTGCCAGCAGCATAACCCAGGGCTCTGGAAACACCATATATTTT	CASSITQGSGNTIYF
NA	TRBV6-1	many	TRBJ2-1	TGTGCCAGCAGTCTTTCGGGACTTTACAATGAGCAGTTCTTC	CASSLSGLYNEQFF
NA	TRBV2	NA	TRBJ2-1	TGTGCCAGCACCCCCTTGGGGGAGGACACCTACAATGAGCAGTTCTTC	CASTPLGEDTYNEQFF
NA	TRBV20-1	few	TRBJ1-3	TGCAGTGCTAGTCTTGGGCAGGCCGGAAACACCATATATTTT	CSASLGQAGNTIYF
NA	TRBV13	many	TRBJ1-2	TGTGCCAGCAGCCTTCAGAGTCCGCTCTATGGCTACACCTTC	CASSLQSPLYGYTF
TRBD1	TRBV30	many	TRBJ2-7	TGTGCCTGGAGTCCTGGACAGGCTGGATCCTACGAGCAGTACTTC	CAWSPGQAGSYEQYF
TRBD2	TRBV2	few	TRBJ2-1	TGTGCCAGCAGGGTCACTAGCGGGAAGGATACGTTCTTC	CASRVTSGKDTFF
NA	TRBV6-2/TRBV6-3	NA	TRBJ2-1	TGTGCCAGCAGTGCTTGGGGCCTCAATGAGCAGTTCTTC	CASSAWGLNEQFF
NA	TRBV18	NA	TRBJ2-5	TGTGCCAGCTCACCAACCGGGAACCAAGAGACCCAGTACTTC	CASSPTGNQETQYF
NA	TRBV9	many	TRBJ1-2	TGTGCCAGCAGTTCGGGGGTGGGCGGCTACACCTTC	CASSSGVGGYTF
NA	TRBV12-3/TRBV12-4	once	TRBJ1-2	TGTACCAGCAGCTCTGGGATGGGTTGGGGAGACTATGGCTACACCTTC	CTSSSGMGWGDYGYTF
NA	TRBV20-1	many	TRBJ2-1	TGCAGTGCTTTGCGGGGATCCTACAATGAGCAGTTCTTC	CSALRGSYNEQFF
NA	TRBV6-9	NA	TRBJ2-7	TGTGCCAGCAGTTTCGAGGGAGGCCCCTCACGCTACGAGCAGTACTTC	CASSFEGGPSRYEQYF
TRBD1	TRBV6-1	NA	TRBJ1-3	TGTGCCAGCAGTGCGACAGGGACTGGAAACACCATATATTTT	CASSATGTGNTIYF
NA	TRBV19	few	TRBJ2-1	TGTGCCAGTAGTATAGAGCCCGGGCGGGCCTCCTACAATGAGCAGTTCTTC	CASSIEPGRASYNEQFF
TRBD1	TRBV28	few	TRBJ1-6	TGTGCCAGCAGTTCTCCCGGCGAGGGGGCGAATTCACCCCTCCACTTT	CASSSPGEGANSPLHF
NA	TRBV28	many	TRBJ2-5	TGTGCCAGCAGTAGTTGGGAGGACCAAGAGACCCAGTACTTC	CASSSWEDQETQYF
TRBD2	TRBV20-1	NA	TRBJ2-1	TGCAGTGCTACCGGGACTAGCGGGAGAGGGCATGAGCAGTTCTTC	CSATGTSGRGHEQFF
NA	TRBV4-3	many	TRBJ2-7	TGCGCCAGCAGCCAAGATCGGGGTTGGGACGAGCAGTACTTC	CASSQDRGWDEQYF
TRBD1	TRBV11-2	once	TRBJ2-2	TGTGCCAGCGGCTTTCAGGGGGCCGGGGAGCTGTTTTTT	CASGFQGAGELFF
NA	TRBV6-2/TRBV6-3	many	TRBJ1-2	TGTGCCAGCAGTTACGAGGGAAACTATGGCTACACCTTC	CASSYEGNYGYTF